The 10 T cell receptor beta chains listed next were all sequenced from one sample in a study of PD-1 blockade in classical Hodgkin lymphoma. There was relapse after autologous stem cell transplantation in every patient, and there was variation in brentuximab vedotin exposure. Sequencing was performed with immunoSEQ multiplex PCR; in TCRdb, only in-frame clones are kept and a portion is missing. Of some 96,000 clones in the sample, roughly 92% were seen once. The source was peripheral blood mononuclear cells (PBMCs), collected at baseline. These receptors all come from a human donor with classical Hodgkin lymphoma.

The chain recombines TRBV30 with TRBJ1-2; no firm D call. The germline V and J ends were trimmed by 3 bases and 8 bases, with 16 bases remaining between them. The CDR3 is 13 residues long. The V gene's germline CDR1 is GTSNPN and CDR2 SVGIG (reference sequence). CDR3 amino acids: CAWSVQAVQGYTF. The CDR3, as DNA: TGTGCCTGGAGCGTGCAGGCGGTGCAAGGCTACACCTTC.

J is TRBJ2-7 and V is TRBV5-1, with 8 positions matching TRBD1. CDR3 length: 12 residues. The germline CDR1 and CDR2 sequences are SGHRS and YFSETQ. The J segment lost 6 bases and the V segment lost 5 bases, leaving 4 bases of the junction unmatched. The CDR3 is CASRFGQGEQYF. CDR3 DNA sequence: TGCGCCAGCAGATTCGGACAGGGCGAGCAGTACTTC. The variable domain in full, completed from reference TRBV5-1 and TRBJ2-7, reads KAGVTQTPRYLIKTRGQQVTLSCSPISGHRSVSWYQQTPGQGLQFLFEYFSETQRNKGNFPGRFSGRQFSNSRSEMNVSTLELGDSALYLCASRFGQGEQYFGPGTRLTVT.

This clone came up once. The chain combines TRBV29-1 with TRBJ2-7, with D maybe TRBD1 (6 bases). V dropped 3 bases and J dropped 7 bases, with 16 bases sitting between them. The CDR3 sequence is 13 residues long. CDR1 and CDR2 from the germline V gene are SQVTM and ANQGSEA. CDR3: CSVETGWGGEQYF. The CDR3 DNA reads as TGCAGCGTTGAGACAGGCTGGGGTGGGGAGCAGTACTTC.

The chain carries TRBV5-4 and TRBJ2-2; 9 bases match TRBD2. This CDR3 comprises 17 residues. CDR1 and CDR2 from the germline V gene are SGHNT and YYREEE (reference sequence). The trim removed 2 bases at V and 5 bases at J, leaving 10 bases unmatched. This chain's CDR3 is CASSFTLAGFSTGELFF. The CDR3 DNA follows: TGTGCCAGCAGCTTTACGCTAGCGGGATTTTCGACCGGGGAGCTGTTTTTT.

This clone was seen a single time. The J gene is TRBJ2-7, the V gene TRBV27; 9 positions agree with TRBD1. The germline V gene encodes CDR1 MNHEY and CDR2 SMNVEV (reference sequence). This CDR3 comprises 13 residues. Germline trimming cut 6 bases from V and 6 bases from J; bases unmatched to any gene: 6. In nucleotides, the CDR3 is TGTGCCAGCAGCTCACAGGGGGCGGTCGAGCAGTACTTC. Translation gives CASSSQGAVEQYF.

The rearrangement links TRBV27 to TRBJ2-7; a possible D gene is TRBD1 (6 bases). V lost 2 bases and J 4 bases, leaving 21 bases between the germline ends. CDR1 is MNHEY and CDR2 is SMNVEV in the germline V gene (reference sequence). This CDR3 is built from 17 residues. In DNA, the CDR3 is TGTGCCAGCAGTTTAAGGTCCGCCGACAGGTTCCCTTACGAGCAGTACTTC. Translating it yields CASSLRSADRFPYEQYF.

The rearrangement uses TRBV6-1 and TRBJ2-7; 12 bases align to TRBD1. The germline V gene encodes CDR1 MNHNS and CDR2 SASEGT. With 6 bases clipped from V and 7 bases from J, the junction kept 7 bases outside the gene matches. This CDR3 comprises 14 residues. CDR3 in amino acids: CASSPRDRGQEQYF. The CDR3 nucleotides are TGTGCCAGCAGCCCGAGGGACAGGGGGCAGGAGCAGTACTTC.

The chain carries TRBV16 and TRBJ1-2; D is undetermined. Germline V lookup: CDR1 KGHSY, CDR2 FQNENV. V gave up 4 bases and J gave up 0 bases, with 6 bases separating them. The CDR3 is 13 residues long. CDR3 DNA sequence: TGTGCCAGCAGCCCCTGGGCTAACTATGGCTACACCTTC. Its protein is CASSPWANYGYTF.

The chain couples TRBV19 to TRBJ2-2; D gene unclear. V was cut by 8 bases and J by 1 base, with 8 bases left in between. The CDR3 sequence is 13 residues long. Germline V gives CDR1 LNHDA, CDR2 SQIVND (reference sequence). CDR3 bases: TGTGCCAGTTCCCTCCAGAACACCGGGGAGCTGTTTTTT. It codes for CASSLQNTGELFF.

This chain joins TRBV30 and TRBJ2-4; a weak D match, TRBD1 (5 bases). V lost 1 base, J lost 9 bases, and 16 bases lay in between. This CDR3 has 14 residues. From germline, CDR1 is GTSNPN and CDR2 SVGIG (reference sequence). The chain's CDR3 is CAWSEDGIQGIQYF. CDR3 DNA sequence: TGTGCCTGGAGTGAAGACGGCATTCAGGGCATTCAGTACTTC.